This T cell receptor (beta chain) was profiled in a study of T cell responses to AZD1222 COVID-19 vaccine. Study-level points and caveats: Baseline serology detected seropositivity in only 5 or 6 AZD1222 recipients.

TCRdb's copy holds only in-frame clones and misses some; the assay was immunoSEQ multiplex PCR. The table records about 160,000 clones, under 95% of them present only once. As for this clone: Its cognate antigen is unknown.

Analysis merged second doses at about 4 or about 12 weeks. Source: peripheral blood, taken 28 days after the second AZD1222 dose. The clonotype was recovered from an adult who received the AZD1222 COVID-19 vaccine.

The CDR3 loop reads CASCQGSGNTIYF. The DNA of the CDR3 is TGTGCCAGCTGCCAGGGCTCTGGAAACACCATATATTTT. The chain recombines TRBV2 with TRBJ1-3; D perhaps matches TRBD1 (5 bases). The germline CDR1 and CDR2 sequences are SNHLY and FYNNEI. V lost 8 bases and J 0 bases, leaving 8 bases between the germline ends. The CDR3 has 13 residues. Full variable domain (rest looked up from reference TRBV2 and TRBJ1-3): EPEVTQTPSHQVTQMGQEVILRCVPISNHLYFYWYRQILGQKVEFLVSFYNNEISEKSEIFDDQFSVERPDGSNFTLKIRSTKLEDSAMYFCASCQGSGNTIYFGEGSWLTVV.